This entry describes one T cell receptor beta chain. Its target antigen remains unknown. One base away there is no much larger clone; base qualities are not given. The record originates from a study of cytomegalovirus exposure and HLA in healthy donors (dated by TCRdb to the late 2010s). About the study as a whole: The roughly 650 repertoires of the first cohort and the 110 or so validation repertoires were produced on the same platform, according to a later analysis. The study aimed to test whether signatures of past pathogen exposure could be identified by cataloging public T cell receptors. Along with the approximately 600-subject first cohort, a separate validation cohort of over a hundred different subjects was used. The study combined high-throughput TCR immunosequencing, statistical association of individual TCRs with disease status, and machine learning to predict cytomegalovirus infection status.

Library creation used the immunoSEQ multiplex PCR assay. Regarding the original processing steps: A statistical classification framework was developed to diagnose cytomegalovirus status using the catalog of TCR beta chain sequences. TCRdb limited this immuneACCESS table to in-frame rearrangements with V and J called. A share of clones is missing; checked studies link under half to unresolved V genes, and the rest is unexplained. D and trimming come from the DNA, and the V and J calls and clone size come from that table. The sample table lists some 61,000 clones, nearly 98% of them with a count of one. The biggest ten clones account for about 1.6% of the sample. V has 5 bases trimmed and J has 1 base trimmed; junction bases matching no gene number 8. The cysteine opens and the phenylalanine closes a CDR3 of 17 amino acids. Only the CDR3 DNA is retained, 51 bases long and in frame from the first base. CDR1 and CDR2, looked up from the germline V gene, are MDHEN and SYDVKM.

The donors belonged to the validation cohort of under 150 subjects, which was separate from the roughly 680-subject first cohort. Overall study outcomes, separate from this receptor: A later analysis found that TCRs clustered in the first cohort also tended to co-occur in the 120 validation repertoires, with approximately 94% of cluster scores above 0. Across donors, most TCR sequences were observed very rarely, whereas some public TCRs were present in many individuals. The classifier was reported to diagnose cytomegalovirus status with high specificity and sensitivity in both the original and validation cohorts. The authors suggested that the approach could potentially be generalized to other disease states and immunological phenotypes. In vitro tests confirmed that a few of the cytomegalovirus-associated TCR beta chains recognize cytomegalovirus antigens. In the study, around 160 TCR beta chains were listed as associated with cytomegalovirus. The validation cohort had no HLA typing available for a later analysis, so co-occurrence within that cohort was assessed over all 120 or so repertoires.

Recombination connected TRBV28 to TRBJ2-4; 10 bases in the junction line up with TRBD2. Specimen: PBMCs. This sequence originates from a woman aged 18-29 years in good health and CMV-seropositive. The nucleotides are TGTGCCAGCAGTACCTCTGGACTAGCGGACGCCAAAAACATTCAGTACTTC. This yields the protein CASSTSGLADAKNIQYF.